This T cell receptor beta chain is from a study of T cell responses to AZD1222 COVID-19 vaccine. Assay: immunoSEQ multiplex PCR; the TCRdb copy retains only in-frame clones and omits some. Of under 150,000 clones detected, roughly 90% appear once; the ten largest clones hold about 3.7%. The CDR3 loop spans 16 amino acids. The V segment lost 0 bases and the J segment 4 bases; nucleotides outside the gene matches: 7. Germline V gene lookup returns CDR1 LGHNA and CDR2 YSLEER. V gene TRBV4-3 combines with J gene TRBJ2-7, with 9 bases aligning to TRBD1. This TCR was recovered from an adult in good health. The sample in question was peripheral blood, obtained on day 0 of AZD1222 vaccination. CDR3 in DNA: TGCGCCAGCAGCCAAGAATACAGGGGGCTCCTTTACGAGCAGTACTTC. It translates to CASSQEYRGLLYEQYF.